This T cell receptor (beta chain) emerged from a study of blood T cell repertoires in COVID-19. Study-level information: Both acute and convalescent COVID-19 samples were obtained from the United States, Italy and Spain. Sources were T cells, B-cell-depleted T cells, or PBMCs; the material itself was cDNA or gDNA.

CDR3 length: 17 residues. Trimming cost V 1 base and J 2 bases, with 13 bases left between them. Looked up from germline, CDR1 is SGHRS and CDR2 is YFSETQ. While infection was still active, Seattle patients were enrolled and then followed longitudinally. Source study methods: The assay estimated nucleated cells by amplifying reference gene primers. Data came from immunoSEQ multiplex PCR; TCRdb stores just in-frame clones and leaves some out. V, J and clone size are those of that table, while D and trimming were read from the DNA. The sample contains some 450,000 clones, about 87% of which appear only once.

The chain employs TRBV5-1 and TRBJ2-6, with D maybe TRBD1 (5 bases). This receptor was taken from a man younger than 30 with COVID-19, enrolled during active disease. The sample taken for sequencing was peripheral blood. The CDR3 coding sequence is TGCGCCAGCAGCTTGAGGGGCCTAGAAACTGGGGCCAACGTCCTGACTTTC. Translating gives CASSLRGLETGANVLTF. Together with reference TRBV5-1 and TRBJ2-6, the CDR3 gives the full variable domain: KAGVTQTPRYLIKTRGQQVTLSCSPISGHRSVSWYQQTPGQGLQFLFEYFSETQRNKGNFPGRFSGRQFSNSRSEMNVSTLELGDSALYLCASSLRGLETGANVLTFGAGSRLTVL.